These 11 T cell receptor beta chains came from one sample sequenced in a study of T-cell reconstitution after alpha-beta-depleted transplantation in children. The TCRbeta library incorporated unique molecular identifiers. TCRdb re-called the PCR reads through MiXCR, storing one row per CDR3 protein. The sample consists of around 580,000 distinct CDR3 sequences, 20% to 25% of them appearing once. Material: PBMCs, mostly from graft donor cells, obtained 360 days after TCRalphabeta/CD19-depleted stem cell transplant. Receptors originate from a boy in the first two years of life who had a stem cell transplant for acute myeloid leukemia, so the T cells may come from the graft donor.

This rearrangement joins TRBV3-1 to TRBJ2-6; no clear D. The ends were cut back, 1 base at V and 3 bases at J, with 10 bases in the middle. Germline V gene data show CDR1 as LGHDT and CDR2 as YNNKEL (reference sequence). The CDR3 spans 16 residues. CDR3 DNA: TGTGCCAGCAGCCAAGGGATGCCAGTTGGGGCCAACGTCCTGACTTTC. Its translation: CASSQGMPVGANVLTF.

V and J are TRBV20-1 and TRBJ2-7; no clear D. There are 13 residues in the CDR3. CDR1 is DFQATT, CDR2 SNEGSKA, per germline (reference sequence). Trimming pared 0 bases from V and 3 bases from J, leaving 9 bases between. CDR3: CSAREPSFYEQYF. CDR3 in DNA: TGCAGTGCTAGAGAGCCCAGCTTCTACGAGCAGTACTTC.

The rearrangement links TRBV20-1 to TRBJ2-2, with no clear D. Trimming took 0 bases from V and 6 from J, leaving 8 bases between them. Germline V gene data show CDR1 as DFQATT and CDR2 as SNEGSKA (reference sequence). This CDR3 comprises 13 residues. The CDR3 sequence: CSAREAQSGELFF. CDR3 DNA: TGCAGTGCTAGAGAGGCCCAATCCGGGGAGCTGTTTTTT.

This clonotype has just a few counts. This chain links TRBV6-5 with TRBJ2-5, with D perhaps given as TRBD1 or TRBD2 (5 bases each). CDR1 is MNHEY and CDR2 is SVGAGI in the germline V gene. V lost 10 bases, J lost 5 bases, and 8 bases lay in between. This CDR3 region has 10 residues. The CDR3 region has the DNA TGTGCCACCAGGGAGGAGACCCAGTACTTC. It encodes CATREETQYF.

This clonotype was found many times. The chain links TRBV12-3 or TRBV12-4 to TRBJ1-2, with D maybe TRBD1 (5 bases). CDR3 length: 13 amino acids. V was trimmed by 7 bases and J by 4 bases, leaving 13 bases between them. CDR3 DNA: TGTGCCAGCACCTTCTGGGGACCCTATGGCTACACCTTC. It codes for CASTFWGPYGYTF.

The chain links TRBV29-1 to TRBJ2-7; the match to TRBD1 covers 8 bases. This CDR3 has 13 amino acids. The germline V gene encodes CDR1 SQVTM and CDR2 ANQGSEA. V lost 3 bases and J lost 4; bases outside the gene matches: 5. In DNA form, the CDR3 reads TGCAGCGTTGAGGGACAGGACCGATACGAGCAGTACTTC. It yields the protein CSVEGQDRYEQYF.

This clonotype was detected ten times or more. The CDR3 nucleotides are TGTGCCATCAGTGAAGGGGAAGGTTACAATGAGCAGTTCTTC. Encoded protein: CAISEGEGYNEQFF. The rearrangement links TRBV10-3 to TRBJ2-1; tentatively, D is TRBD1 (5 bases). Germline CDR1 reads ENHRY; CDR2 reads SYGVKD. The CDR3 covers 14 residues. Trimming stripped 3 bases from V and 4 bases from J, with 10 bases between.

This chain joins TRBV11-2 and TRBJ2-4, with D unclear. V dropped 2 bases and J dropped 0 bases, with 14 bases sitting between them. This CDR3 region has 17 residues. CDR1 and CDR2 from the germline V gene are SGHAT and FQNNGV. The CDR3 DNA follows: TGTGCCAGCAGCTTACAGTGGCCAACCCTAGCCAAAAACATTCAGTACTTC. As protein: CASSLQWPTLAKNIQYF.

There are many counts of this clonotype. The chain links TRBV29-1 to TRBJ2-5; D remains unclear. Germline V gene lookup returns CDR1 SQVTM and CDR2 ANQGSEA. The CDR3 is 15 amino acids. The V end lost 0 bases, the J end lost 5 bases, and 16 bases lay between the germline ends. The CDR3 sequence is CSVEDVNDPTETQYF. In DNA, the CDR3 is TGCAGCGTTGAAGATGTTAACGACCCTACGGAGACCCAGTACTTC.

This clonotype was counted a single time. The CDR3 nucleotides read TGTGCCAGCTCACGTCGGGGATTGAGGACAGATACGCAGTATTTT. It is translated as CASSRRGLRTDTQYF. The V call is TRBV18, the J call TRBJ2-3, with a tentative D call TRBD2 (5 bases). V lost 4 bases and J 3 bases, leaving 14 bases between the germline ends. Germline V gene data show CDR1 as KGHSH and CDR2 as LQKENI. CDR3 length equals 15 residues.

This clonotype appeared a few times. The rearrangement links TRBV7-9 to TRBJ2-7; the D gene could be TRBD1 or TRBD2 (5 bases each). The CDR3 loop spans 12 amino acids. Trimming cost V 5 bases and J 6 bases, with 11 bases left between them. Germline V gives CDR1 SEHNR, CDR2 FQNEAQ (reference sequence). In DNA form, the CDR3 reads TGTGCCAGCAGCCCGGGACCCGTCGAGCAGTACTTC. The encoded protein is CASSPGPVEQYF.